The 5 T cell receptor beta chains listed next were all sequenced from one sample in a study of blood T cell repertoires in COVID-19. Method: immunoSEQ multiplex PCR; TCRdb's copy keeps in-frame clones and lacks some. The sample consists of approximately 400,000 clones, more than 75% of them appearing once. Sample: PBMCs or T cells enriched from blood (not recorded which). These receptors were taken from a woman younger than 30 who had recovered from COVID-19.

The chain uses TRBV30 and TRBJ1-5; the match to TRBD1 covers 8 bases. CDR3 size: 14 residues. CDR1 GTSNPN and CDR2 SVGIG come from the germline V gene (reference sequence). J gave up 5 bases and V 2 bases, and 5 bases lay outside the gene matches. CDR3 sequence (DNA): TGTGCCTGGAGTTCCGGACAGGGAGATCAGCCCCAGCATTTT. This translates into CAWSSGQGDQPQHF.

This CDR3 is CASSLGQVRSEQYF. CDR3 coding DNA: TGTGCCAGCAGCCTCGGACAGGTTCGAAGCGAGCAGTACTTC. This rearrangement joins TRBV13 to TRBJ2-7; 7 nucleotides align to TRBD1. This CDR3 has 14 amino acids. Trimming took 5 bases from V and 6 from J; bases not matched to a gene: 10. The germline V gene encodes CDR1 PRHDT and CDR2 FYEKMQ (reference sequence). Combining the CDR3 with reference TRBV13 and TRBJ2-7 gives the whole variable domain AAGVIQSPRHLIKEKRETATLKCYPIPRHDTVYWYQQGPGQDPQFLISFYEKMQSDKGSIPDRFSAQQFSDYHSELNMSSLELGDSALYFCASSLGQVRSEQYFGPGTRLTVT.

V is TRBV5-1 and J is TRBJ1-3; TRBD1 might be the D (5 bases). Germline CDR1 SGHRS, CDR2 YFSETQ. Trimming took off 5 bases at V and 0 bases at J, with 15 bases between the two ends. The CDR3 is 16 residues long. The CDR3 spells CASSRGSDFSGNTIYF. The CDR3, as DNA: TGCGCCAGCAGTCGGGGGTCAGATTTCTCTGGAAACACCATATATTTT.

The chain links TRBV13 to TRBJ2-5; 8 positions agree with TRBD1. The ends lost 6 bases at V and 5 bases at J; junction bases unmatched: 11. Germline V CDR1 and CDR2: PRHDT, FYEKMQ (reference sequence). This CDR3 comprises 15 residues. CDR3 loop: CASRSSRGDRETQYF. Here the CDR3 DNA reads TGTGCCAGCAGGTCTTCAAGAGGGGACAGGGAGACCCAGTACTTC. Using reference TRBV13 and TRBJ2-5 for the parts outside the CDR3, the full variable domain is AAGVIQSPRHLIKEKRETATLKCYPIPRHDTVYWYQQGPGQDPQFLISFYEKMQSDKGSIPDRFSAQQFSDYHSELNMSSLELGDSALYFCASRSSRGDRETQYFGPGTRLLVL.

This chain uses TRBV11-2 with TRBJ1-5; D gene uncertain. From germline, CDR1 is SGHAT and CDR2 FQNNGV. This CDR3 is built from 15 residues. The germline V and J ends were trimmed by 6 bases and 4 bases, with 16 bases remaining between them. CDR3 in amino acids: CASSVGGRKNQPQHF. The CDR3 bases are TGTGCCAGCAGTGTGGGAGGGAGGAAAAATCAGCCCCAGCATTTT.